Listed here are 22 T cell receptor beta chains from one sample, sequenced in a study of T cell responses to AZD1222 COVID-19 vaccine (dated by TCRdb to the early 2020s). The sample's time point, from its label and the paper: baseline before first vaccination. Library construction relied on the immunoSEQ multiplex PCR assay. TCRdb stores this immuneACCESS table with in-frame sequences only. Part of the clones is absent; in the studies checked, under half of the shortfall reflects unresolved V genes, and no reason is known for the rest. Recorded for this sample are 95,000 to 150,000 clones; approximately 90% of them occurred a single time. The ten largest clones represent approximately 3.3% of the sample. This sample comprised peripheral blood, obtained on day 0 of AZD1222 vaccination. The receptors were sampled from an adult in good health.

The V and J genes are TRBV30 and TRBJ1-4; D unclear. CDR3 size: 13 residues. Germline V gene lookup returns CDR1 GTSNPN and CDR2 SVGIG (reference sequence). The V end lost 2 bases, the J end lost 1 base, and 5 bases lay between the germline ends. CDR3 sequence (DNA): TGTGCCTGGAGTAAGAGAACTAATGAAAAACTGTTTTTT. The encoded protein is CAWSKRTNEKLFF. The full variable domain, its missing parts supplied by reference TRBV30 and TRBJ1-4, is SQTIHQWPATLVQPVGSPLSLECTVEGTSNPNLYWYRQAAGRGLQLLFYSVGIGQISSEVPQNLSASRPQDRQFILSSKKLLLSDSGFYLCAWSKRTNEKLFFGSGTQLSVL.

The chain has TRBV4-1 and TRBJ1-1; no reliable D call. From germline, CDR1 is MGHRA and CDR2 YSYEKL. Deletions cut 4 bases from V and 5 bases from J, with 11 bases between. The CDR3 extends over 13 amino acids. CDR3 DNA sequence: TGCGCCAGCAGCCCTGGACGGAGGACTGAAGCTTTCTTT. As protein: CASSPGRRTEAFF.

Concerning this clone: In the same sample, other DNA sequences code for this CDR3. The chain links TRBV9 to TRBJ2-7; TRBD1 agrees at 12 bases. V was clipped by 4 bases and J by 4 bases; unmatched bases: 3. This CDR3 is built from 14 residues. Germline V gene lookup returns CDR1 SGDLS and CDR2 YYNGEE. CDR3 sequence reads: CASSPGQGAYEQYF. The CDR3 DNA is TGTGCCAGCAGCCCGGGACAGGGGGCGTACGAGCAGTACTTC.

This chain links TRBV28 with TRBJ1-2; D gene unclear. The V and J ends lost 10 bases and 5 bases respectively, with 11 bases between them. CDR1 and CDR2 (germline): MDHEN, SYDVKM. The CDR3 extends over 11 amino acids. In nucleotides, the CDR3 is TGTGCCACCCCGGGTCTTTATGGCTACACCTTC. This encodes CATPGLYGYTF.

The rearrangement uses TRBV9 and TRBJ2-7; D is ambiguous. Per germline, CDR1 SGDLS and CDR2 YYNGEE. CDR3 length: 14 residues. The V gene lost 3 bases and the J gene lost 2 bases, with 12 bases spanning the gap. The CDR3 region is CASSAALLPYEQYF. In nucleotides, the CDR3 is TGTGCCAGCAGCGCCGCCCTGCTTCCCTACGAGCAGTACTTC.

This clone was observed once. The chain carries TRBV2 and TRBJ2-7, with 7 bases that match TRBD2. CDR3 size: 14 residues. Trimming took 5 bases from V and 3 from J; bases not matched to a gene: 7. Germline-derived CDR1 and CDR2 are SNHLY and FYNNEI. This chain's CDR3 is CASSYLAADYEQYF. The DNA of the CDR3 is TGTGCCAGCAGTTATCTAGCGGCGGACTACGAGCAGTACTTC.

This clone came up a few times. The gene calls are TRBV4-3 and TRBJ2-3; no firm D call. Trimming removed 1 base at V and 2 bases at J, with 16 bases between. CDR1 is LGHNA, CDR2 YSLEER, per germline. This CDR3 region has 17 residues. This CDR3 is CASSQVGWRFSTDTQYF. CDR3 in DNA: TGCGCCAGCAGCCAAGTTGGCTGGCGGTTCTCCACAGATACGCAGTATTTT.

V and J are TRBV5-6 and TRBJ2-7; D uncertain. CDR1 SGHDT and CDR2 YYEEEE come from the germline V gene. V was clipped by 0 bases and J by 5 bases, with 6 bases between them. The CDR3 is made up of 12 amino acids. The CDR3 spells CASSLAWNEQYF. CDR3 DNA sequence: TGTGCCAGCAGCTTGGCCTGGAACGAGCAGTACTTC.

J is TRBJ2-5 and V is TRBV11-3, with a possible D match to TRBD1 (6 bases). Germline-derived CDR1 and CDR2 are SGHNT and YENEEA. With 5 bases removed from V and 4 bases from J, the gap between germline ends came to 11 bases. This CDR3 comprises 13 residues. The CDR3 DNA reads TGTGCCAGCAGCGCCGGCAGGGGAGAGACCCAGTACTTC. It specifies CASSAGRGETQYF.

This chain uses TRBV9 with TRBJ2-1; either TRBD1 or TRBD2 may fit D (5 bases each). V lost 0 bases, J lost 12 bases, and 19 bases lay in between. CDR3 size: 15 residues. Germline V CDR1 and CDR2: SGDLS, YYNGEE. CDR3 region: CASSVADHGGTGQFF. The CDR3, as DNA: TGTGCCAGCAGCGTAGCCGACCACGGAGGAACAGGGCAGTTCTTC.

This chain links TRBV9 with TRBJ2-7; D remains unclear. Trimming shortened V by 0 bases and J by 3 bases, and 13 bases separated the two germline ends. The CDR3 runs 15 residues. Looked up from germline, CDR1 is SGDLS and CDR2 is YYNGEE. CDR3 nucleotides: TGTGCCAGCAGCGTAGCTACTGGGCAGGTCTACGAGCAGTACTTC. Protein sequence: CASSVATGQVYEQYF.

This chain links TRBV30 with TRBJ1-5; D call uncertain. Germline CDR1 GTSNPN, CDR2 SVGIG (reference sequence). The length of the CDR3 is 15 residues. Deletions cut 0 bases from V and 1 base from J, with 10 bases between. CDR3 DNA: TGTGCCTGGAGTGTGTCGCAGCTCAGCAATCAGCCCCAGCATTTT. It codes for CAWSVSQLSNQPQHF.

This chain joins TRBV5-6 and TRBJ2-3; D may be TRBD1 (6 bases). Germline V gene data show CDR1 as SGHDT and CDR2 as YYEEEE. V was pared by 4 bases and J by 2 bases, with 11 bases between. The CDR3 runs to 14 residues. The CDR3 is CASSPGQNTDTQYF. The CDR3 DNA sequence: TGTGCCAGCAGCCCCGGACAGAACACAGATACGCAGTATTTT.

This clone appeared a single time. The genes are TRBV5-1 and TRBJ1-1, with D perhaps TRBD1 (6 bases). CDR1 is SGHRS, CDR2 YFSETQ, per germline. Trimming left V 0 bases short and J 0 bases short, with 12 bases between. The CDR3 length is 16 residues. CDR3 DNA sequence: TGCGCCAGCAGCTTGGTGGCAGGGGACATGAACACTGAAGCTTTCTTT. It encodes CASSLVAGDMNTEAFF.

This clone was detected only once. The V and J genes are TRBV7-3 and TRBJ2-2, with 7 positions matching TRBD2. Germline assignment: CDR1 SGHTA and CDR2 FQGTGA. The CDR3 is 16 amino acids. Trimming removed 5 bases from V and 5 bases from J; junction bases left unmatched: 11. Written as DNA, the CDR3 is TGTGCCAGCAGCGCCAAACCTATCGGGAGGACCGGGGAGCTGTTTTTT. Residues: CASSAKPIGRTGELFF.

The rearrangement uses TRBV27 and TRBJ1-1, with 8 bases lining up with TRBD1. Trimming took 5 bases from V and 1 from J; bases not matched to a gene: 6. Per germline, CDR1 MNHEY and CDR2 SMNVEV (reference sequence). This CDR3 region has 15 residues. The CDR3 DNA sequence: TGTGCCAGCAGTCAAGACAGGGGACGGAACACTGAAGCTTTCTTT. Its protein product is CASSQDRGRNTEAFF.

The chain uses TRBV7-2 and TRBJ1-4; D perhaps matches TRBD1 (6 bases). V was trimmed by 0 bases and J by 5 bases, leaving 10 bases between them. The CDR3 is 15 residues long. The germline V gene has CDR1 SGHTA and CDR2 FQGNSA. DNA for the CDR3: TGTGCCAGCAGCTTAGCGGGGGCGAGGAATGAAAAACTGTTTTTT. This gives the protein CASSLAGARNEKLFF.

This rearrangement joins TRBV28 to TRBJ1-4; D remains unclear. Germline V gene lookup returns CDR1 MDHEN and CDR2 SYDVKM. The V end was cut by 5 bases, the J end by 0 bases, with 16 bases between. The CDR3 is made up of 17 amino acids. CDR3: CASSPLLQPSTNEKLFF. DNA for the CDR3: TGTGCCAGCAGTCCGCTCTTACAGCCATCAACTAATGAAAAACTGTTTTTT.

V usage is TRBV5-1 and J usage is TRBJ2-3; D might be TRBD2 (6 bases). V was trimmed by 9 bases and J by 0 bases, leaving 14 bases between them. This CDR3 is 14 amino acids long. The germline gives CDR1 SGHRS, CDR2 YFSETQ. CDR3 nucleotide sequence: TGCGCCACCCAGAGAGGAGGGAGCACAGATACGCAGTATTTT. This codes for CATQRGGSTDTQYF. The full variable domain, completed using reference TRBV5-1 and TRBJ2-3, is KAGVTQTPRYLIKTRGQQVTLSCSPISGHRSVSWYQQTPGQGLQFLFEYFSETQRNKGNFPGRFSGRQFSNSRSEMNVSTLELGDSALYLCATQRGGSTDTQYFGPGTRLTVL.

The chain joins TRBV9 to TRBJ1-2, with a weak D call TRBD1 (6 bases). V was cut by 3 bases and J by 6 bases, with 18 bases left in between. The CDR3 consists of 15 residues. Germline values: CDR1 SGDLS, CDR2 YYNGEE. CDR3 residues: CASSAPQGGPHGYTF. CDR3 sequence (DNA): TGTGCCAGCAGCGCCCCACAGGGAGGCCCCCATGGCTACACCTTC.

This sequence joins TRBV4-3 and TRBJ1-5; D not certain. Trimming shortened V by 0 bases and J by 10 bases, and 10 bases separated the two germline ends. CDR1 is LGHNA, CDR2 YSLEER, per germline. The CDR3 is 13 amino acids. The CDR3 coding sequence is TGCGCCAGCAGCCAAGATCGGTTAGGTCCCCAGCATTTT. It specifies CASSQDRLGPQHF.

V usage is TRBV2 and J usage is TRBJ2-3; D is unclear. Trimming cost V 4 bases and J 2 bases, with 7 bases left between them. The V gene's germline CDR1 is SNHLY and CDR2 FYNNEI. The CDR3 runs 13 residues. The DNA of the CDR3 is TGTGCCAGCAGTGTAGGGTTCACAGATACGCAGTATTTT. Translating it yields CASSVGFTDTQYF. Drawing the rest from reference TRBV2 and TRBJ2-3, the complete variable domain is EPEVTQTPSHQVTQMGQEVILRCVPISNHLYFYWYRQILGQKVEFLVSFYNNEISEKSEIFDDQFSVERPDGSNFTLKIRSTKLEDSAMYFCASSVGFTDTQYFGPGTRLTVL.